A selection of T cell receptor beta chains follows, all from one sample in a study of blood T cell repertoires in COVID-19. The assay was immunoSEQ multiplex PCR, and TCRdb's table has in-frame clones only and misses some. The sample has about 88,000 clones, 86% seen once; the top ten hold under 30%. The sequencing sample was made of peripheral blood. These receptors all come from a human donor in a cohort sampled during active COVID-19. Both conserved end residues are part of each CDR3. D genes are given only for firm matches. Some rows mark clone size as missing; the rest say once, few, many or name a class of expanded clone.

CDR3: CASSLGRLGGFTEAFF
DNA: TGTGCCAGCAGCTTAGGTCGTTTGGGAGGGTTCACTGAAGCTTTCTTT
V: TRBV7-6
J: TRBJ1-1
size: few
D: NA

CDR3: CASSRTGELFF
DNA: TGTGCCAGTAGTCGCACCGGGGAGCTGTTTTTT
V: TRBV19
J: TRBJ2-2
size: NA
D: NA

CDR3: CAATTSGYNEQFF
DNA: TGTGCCGCCACCACTAGTGGCTACAATGAGCAGTTCTTC
V: TRBV6-5
J: TRBJ2-1
size: NA
D: NA

CDR3: CASSSVQRTGELFF
DNA: TGTGCCAGCAGTTCCGTACAACGCACCGGGGAGCTGTTTTTT
V: TRBV6-5
J: TRBJ2-2
size: once
D: NA

CDR3: CASRAGGGAETQYF
DNA: TGTGCCAGCAGGGCTGGCGGGGGGGCGGAGACCCAGTACTTC
V: TRBV2
J: TRBJ2-5
size: NA
D: TRBD2

CDR3: CSVCGLAQMTDTQYF
DNA: TGCAGCGTTTGCGGACTAGCCCAAATGACAGATACGCAGTATTTT
V: TRBV29-1
J: TRBJ2-3
size: NA
D: TRBD2

CDR3: CASSVGTGGNTEAFF
DNA: TGTGCCAGCAGCGTTGGGACAGGGGGGAACACTGAAGCTTTCTTT
V: TRBV9
J: TRBJ1-1
size: NA
D: TRBD1

CDR3: CASSLSTDHNQPQHF
DNA: TGTGCCAGCAGTTTAAGTACAGACCACAATCAGCCCCAGCATTTT
V: TRBV27
J: TRBJ1-5
size: NA
D: NA

CDR3: CARQGSNQPQHF
DNA: TGTGCCCGACAGGGTAGCAATCAGCCCCAGCATTTT
V: TRBV30
J: TRBJ1-5
size: few
D: TRBD1

CDR3: CASSYSYAGRETQYF
DNA: TGTGCCAGCAGTTACTCGTACGCAGGGCGGGAGACCCAGTACTTC
V: TRBV6-5
J: TRBJ2-5
size: NA
D: NA

CDR3: CASSPGDPDGYTF
DNA: TGTGCCAGCTCACCGGGAGATCCGGATGGCTACACCTTC
V: TRBV18
J: TRBJ1-2
size: NA
D: NA

CDR3: CASSPDGGGGGETQYF
DNA: TGTGCCAGCTCACCGGACGGCGGGGGCGGCGGAGAGACCCAGTACTTC
V: TRBV18
J: TRBJ2-5
size: NA
D: NA

CDR3: CASHEQGRNEQFF
DNA: TGTGCCAGCCATGAACAGGGTCGCAATGAGCAGTTCTTC
V: TRBV7-9
J: TRBJ2-1
size: NA
D: NA

CDR3: CASSSGTGGLTEAFF
DNA: TGTGCCAGCAGCTCCGGGACAGGGGGCCTCACTGAAGCTTTCTTT
V: TRBV7-9
J: TRBJ1-1
size: NA
D: TRBD1

CDR3: CSASGLAGIRDTQYF
DNA: TGCAGTGCTAGTGGACTAGCGGGGATCCGAGATACGCAGTATTTT
V: TRBV20-1
J: TRBJ2-3
size: once
D: TRBD2

CDR3: CASSLDGTGYGETQYF
DNA: TGTGCCAGCAGCTTGGACGGGACAGGGTATGGAGAGACCCAGTACTTC
V: TRBV5-4
J: TRBJ2-5
size: once
D: TRBD1

CDR3: CASSEYGGQEGEKLFF
DNA: TGTGCCAGCAGTGAATATGGTGGACAGGAGGGTGAAAAACTGTTTTTT
V: TRBV25-1
J: TRBJ1-4
size: NA
D: TRBD1

CDR3: CASSVDGTATYEQYF
DNA: TGTGCCAGCAGCGTAGACGGGACAGCCACCTACGAGCAGTACTTC
V: TRBV9
J: TRBJ2-7
size: few
D: TRBD1

CDR3: CATSGGGRTDTQYF
DNA: TGTGCCACCAGTGGGGGGGGTCGCACAGATACGCAGTATTTT
V: TRBV24-1
J: TRBJ2-3
size: NA
D: TRBD2

CDR3: CASSAKVVGGTGELFF
DNA: TGTGCCAGCAGCGCCAAGGTTGTAGGGGGAACCGGGGAGCTGTTTTTT
V: TRBV7-6
J: TRBJ2-2
size: NA
D: NA

CDR3: CASSFFPRTDGYTF
DNA: TGTGCCAGCAGTTTCTTCCCCAGGACAGATGGCTACACCTTC
V: TRBV27
J: TRBJ1-2
size: NA
D: NA

CDR3: CASSLDGTSSYEQYF
DNA: TGCGCCAGCAGCTTGGATGGGACATCGAGCTACGAGCAGTACTTC
V: TRBV5-1
J: TRBJ2-7
size: once
D: NA

CDR3: CASSSRGGNGNEQFF
DNA: TGTGCCAGCAGCTCCCGAGGGGGCAACGGGAATGAGCAGTTCTTC
V: TRBV5-4
J: TRBJ2-1
size: NA
D: TRBD1

CDR3: CASSQLQNSPLHF
DNA: TGTGCCAGCAGCCAACTACAGAATTCACCCCTCCACTTT
V: TRBV4-2
J: TRBJ1-6
size: few
D: NA

CDR3: CASRKGLDGYTF
DNA: TGTGCCAGCAGAAAGGGGTTAGATGGCTACACCTTC
V: TRBV6-5
J: TRBJ1-2
size: NA
D: NA

CDR3: CASSYSGLAGDYNEQFF
DNA: TGTGCCAGCAGTTACTCAGGGCTAGCGGGGGACTACAATGAGCAGTTCTTC
V: TRBV6-2/TRBV6-3
J: TRBJ2-1
size: NA
D: TRBD2

CDR3: CATSGGTGAYSYNEQFF
DNA: TGTGCCACCAGTGGTGGGACAGGGGCTTACTCCTACAATGAGCAGTTCTTC
V: TRBV24-1
J: TRBJ2-1
size: NA
D: TRBD1

CDR3: CASSSGDQPQHF
DNA: TGTGCCAGCAGCTCAGGGGATCAGCCCCAGCATTTT
V: TRBV7-9
J: TRBJ1-5
size: NA
D: NA

CDR3: CASSDQGWGGSNYGYTF
DNA: TGTGCCAGCAGCGATCAGGGATGGGGCGGATCTAACTATGGCTACACCTTC
V: TRBV5-4
J: TRBJ1-2
size: NA
D: NA

CDR3: CASSPQGIQPQHF
DNA: TGTGCCAGCAGTCCCCAGGGGATTCAGCCCCAGCATTTT
V: TRBV27
J: TRBJ1-5
size: NA
D: NA

CDR3: CASTGQRDLGEQYF
DNA: TGTGCCAGTACGGGTCAGCGGGATTTAGGCGAGCAGTACTTC
V: TRBV19
J: TRBJ2-7
size: NA
D: TRBD2

CDR3: CASSPRTSGDQTQYF
DNA: TGTGCCAGCAGCCCCCGGACTAGCGGCGATCAGACCCAGTACTTC
V: TRBV11-3
J: TRBJ2-5
size: few
D: TRBD2

CDR3: CASSFEGVQYF
DNA: TGTGCCAGCAGCTTCGAGGGGGTTCAGTACTTC
V: TRBV7-2
J: TRBJ2-4
size: NA
D: NA

CDR3: CATSTWTGSTYEQYF
DNA: TGTGCCACCAGCACGTGGACAGGTTCCACCTACGAGCAGTACTTC
V: TRBV15
J: TRBJ2-7
size: NA
D: TRBD1

CDR3: CASSYSRAGGYTF
DNA: TGTGCCAGCAGTTACTCCAGGGCAGGTGGCTACACCTTC
V: TRBV6-5
J: TRBJ1-2
size: NA
D: NA

CDR3: CATSREYRQPQHF
DNA: TGTGCCACCAGCAGAGAATATCGTCAGCCCCAGCATTTT
V: TRBV15
J: TRBJ1-5
size: few
D: NA

CDR3: CASSTRTTGGWDYGYTF
DNA: TGTGCCAGCAGCACGAGGACGACAGGGGGCTGGGACTATGGCTACACCTTC
V: TRBV27
J: TRBJ1-2
size: NA
D: TRBD1

CDR3: CASIRVRNSPLHF
DNA: TGTGCCAGCATCCGGGTGAGGAATTCACCCCTCCACTTT
V: TRBV2
J: TRBJ1-6
size: NA
D: NA

CDR3: CASSSPAPGQFF
DNA: TGTGCCAGCAGCTCCCCGGCACCGGGGCAGTTCTTC
V: TRBV11-2
J: TRBJ2-1
size: once
D: NA

CDR3: CASSPGYFERTDTQYF
DNA: TGCGCCAGCAGCCCGGGGTACTTCGAACGCACAGATACGCAGTATTTT
V: TRBV5-1
J: TRBJ2-3
size: NA
D: NA

CDR3: CASRIQGDALEQYF
DNA: TGTGCCAGCAGGATACAGGGGGACGCCTTGGAGCAGTACTTC
V: TRBV7-6
J: TRBJ2-7
size: NA
D: TRBD1

CDR3: CASSSPNPNEQFF
DNA: TGTGCCAGCAGCTCCCCTAACCCCAATGAGCAGTTCTTC
V: TRBV28
J: TRBJ2-1
size: NA
D: NA

CDR3: CASSMIESNTEAFF
DNA: TGTGCCAGCAGCATGATAGAGTCGAACACTGAAGCTTTCTTT
V: TRBV7-6
J: TRBJ1-1
size: NA
D: NA

CDR3: CASSLANFRGETQYF
DNA: TGTGCCAGCAGCTTGGCCAATTTTAGGGGGGAGACCCAGTACTTC
V: TRBV5-6
J: TRBJ2-5
size: NA
D: NA

CDR3: CASSQEGQLLDTQYF
DNA: TGCGCCAGCAGCCAAGAGGGGCAGTTATTGGATACGCAGTATTTT
V: TRBV4-1
J: TRBJ2-3
size: NA
D: NA

CDR3: CASSQDRVDGYTF
DNA: TGTGCCAGCAGTCAGGACAGGGTTGATGGCTACACCTTC
V: TRBV7-2
J: TRBJ1-2
size: few
D: TRBD1

CDR3: CASSRGPAGSNQPQHF
DNA: TGTGCCAGCAGCCGGGGACCGGCGGGGAGCAATCAGCCCCAGCATTTT
V: TRBV14
J: TRBJ1-5
size: NA
D: NA

CDR3: CAISELPLEAFF
DNA: TGTGCCATCAGTGAACTACCCCTTGAAGCTTTCTTT
V: TRBV10-3
J: TRBJ1-1
size: NA
D: NA